This is a list of T cell receptor beta chains from one sample in a study of beta chain features in type 1 diabetes. Generated by immunoSEQ multiplex PCR, the TCRdb table keeps only in-frame clones and is missing some. The data show roughly 300,000 clones, roughly 8% seen once. The sequenced sample consisted of central memory CD4+ T cells from blood. These receptors were taken from a woman in her late teens or twenties in good health. The CDR3 runs from the conserved cysteine through the conserved F or W. The D gene is left open where the match is weak. Not every row has a clone size; where given, it reads once, few, many or a size class.

CASSPPNSNTDTQYF,TGTGCCAGCTCACCACCGAACAGTAACACAGATACGCAGTATTTT,-,TRBV18,TRBJ2-3,few,15
CASSGRQGLEQFF,TGTGCCAGCAGTGGAAGACAGGGGCTTGAGCAGTTCTTC,TRBD1,TRBV25-1,TRBJ2-1,few,13
CARLITGCGETQYF,TGTGCCAGACTTATTACAGGGTGTGGGGAGACCCAGTACTTC,-,TRBV21-1,TRBJ2-5,-,14
CASSLSYEAQYF,TGTGCCAGCAGTTTATCGTACGAGGCCCAGTACTTC,-,TRBV28,TRBJ2-5,few,12
CASSKHRGPVEAFF,TGTGCCAGCAGCAAGCACAGGGGCCCGGTTGAAGCTTTCTTT,-,TRBV21-1,TRBJ1-1,few,14
CASSPGGAGDLDTEAFF,TGTGCCAGCTCACCAGGAGGGGCAGGGGATTTAGACACTGAAGCTTTCTTT,-,TRBV18,TRBJ1-1,few,17
CASSRDRINQPQHF,TGCGCCAGCAGCCGGGACAGGATTAATCAGCCCCAGCATTTT,TRBD1,TRBV4-3,TRBJ1-5,-,14
CASSTQGGELFF,TGTGCCAGCAGCACCCAAGGCGGGGAGCTGTTTTTT,-,TRBV11-2,TRBJ2-2,many,12
CASRLYPGVSDEQYF,TGTGCCAGCAGGTTATACCCAGGGGTATCCGACGAGCAGTACTTC,-,TRBV7-8,TRBJ2-7,-,15
CASSSRGGLAGGKETQYF,TGTGCCAGCAGCTCCCGAGGGGGGCTAGCGGGAGGGAAAGAGACCCAGTACTTC,TRBD2,TRBV7-9,TRBJ2-5,-,18
CASRKRPRGQETQYF,TGTGCCAGCAGAAAGAGACCACGGGGCCAAGAGACCCAGTACTTC,-,TRBV28,TRBJ2-5,few,15